These 18 T cell receptor beta chains originate from one sample sequenced in a study of T cell changes during pregnancy in multiple sclerosis. The repertoire was sequenced with immunoSEQ multiplex PCR; TCRdb's copy has only in-frame clones and lacks some. Of some 52,000 clones listed, around 92% are singletons. Sequencing used CD4+ T cells from peripheral blood mononuclear cells, obtained in the third trimester of pregnancy. These receptors all come from a female donor with multiple sclerosis, enrolled in a pregnancy study.

The rearrangement joins TRBV19 to TRBJ2-5, with 7 nucleotides matching TRBD1. Per the germline V gene, CDR1 is LNHDA and CDR2 is SQIVND (reference sequence). Germline trimming cut 7 bases from V and 1 base from J; bases unmatched to any gene: 6. The CDR3 totals 14 residues. CDR3 in amino acids: CASTPGTAQETQYF. For the CDR3, the DNA is TGTGCCAGTACCCCCGGGACAGCCCAAGAGACCCAGTACTTC.

The V call is TRBV15, the J call TRBJ2-1, with 10 positions matching TRBD2. With V trimmed by 0 bases and J by 5 bases, 4 bases remained unmatched. CDR3 length: 16 residues. Germline V gene lookup returns CDR1 LNHNV and CDR2 YYDKDF (reference sequence). CDR3 amino acids: CATSREHSGRDNEQFF. DNA of the CDR3: TGTGCCACCAGCAGAGAGCACAGCGGGAGGGACAATGAGCAGTTCTTC.

The J gene is TRBJ2-7, the V gene TRBV7-6; maybe TRBD1 (6 bases). Trimming cost V 0 bases and J 4 bases, with 10 bases left between them. Germline V CDR1 and CDR2: SGHVS, FNYEAQ. The CDR3 has 14 amino acids. CDR3 in DNA: TGTGCCAGCAGCTTAGCTCGGACAGCATACGAGCAGTACTTC. Its protein is CASSLARTAYEQYF.

The CDR3 coding sequence is TGTGCCAGCAGCTCGCGGGGACAGGGATGGGATGAGCAGTTCTTC. This gives the protein CASSSRGQGWDEQFF. The rearrangement links TRBV11-3 to TRBJ2-1, with 9 bases matching TRBD1. J was trimmed by 8 bases and V by 4 bases; bases with no gene match: 9. CDR3 length: 15 amino acids. Germline V gene lookup returns CDR1 SGHNT and CDR2 YENEEA.

The V gene is TRBV19, the J gene TRBJ2-1; the match to TRBD1 covers 9 bases. CDR1 and CDR2 (germline): LNHDA, SQIVND (reference sequence). V lost 7 bases, J lost 0 bases, and 10 bases stayed unmatched. There are 17 residues in the CDR3. The CDR3 sequence: CASIKEDRGGSYNEQFF. The DNA for the CDR3 is TGTGCCAGTATCAAAGAAGACAGGGGGGGCTCCTACAATGAGCAGTTCTTC.

This rearrangement joins TRBV18 to TRBJ2-6; D not resolved. The CDR3 is 16 residues long. CDR1 is KGHSH, CDR2 LQKENI, per germline. Trimming took 3 bases from V and 4 from J, leaving 13 bases between them. The CDR3 protein is CASSPQNSPGANVLTF. The CDR3 bases are TGTGCCAGCTCACCCCAAAACTCCCCGGGGGCCAACGTCCTGACTTTC.

The chain recombines TRBV5-4 with TRBJ2-1; a possible D gene is TRBD1 (5 bases). CDR3 length equals 16 residues. V gave up 1 base and J gave up 4 bases, with 15 bases separating them. From germline, CDR1 is SGHNT and CDR2 YYREEE (reference sequence). CDR3 sequence (DNA): TGTGCCAGCAGCTTGAAGGGGTCAGGTGCATACAATGAGCAGTTCTTC. Its protein product is CASSLKGSGAYNEQFF.

This sequence joins TRBV30 and TRBJ1-3; D is ambiguous. This CDR3 has 13 amino acids. Germline V gene data show CDR1 as GTSNPN and CDR2 as SVGIG (reference sequence). V was shortened by 4 bases and J by 7 bases, with 14 bases between the two germline ends. The CDR3 loop reads CAWNVNAQNTIYF. CDR3 coding DNA: TGTGCCTGGAATGTTAACGCCCAGAACACCATATATTTT. Complete variable domain (other parts from reference TRBV30 and TRBJ1-3): SQTIHQWPATLVQPVGSPLSLECTVEGTSNPNLYWYRQAAGRGLQLLFYSVGIGQISSEVPQNLSASRPQDRQFILSSKKLLLSDSGFYLCAWNVNAQNTIYFGEGSWLTVV.

The V and J genes are TRBV6-6 and TRBJ2-1, with D perhaps TRBD1 (6 bases). Per the germline V gene, CDR1 is MNHNY and CDR2 is SVGAGI (reference sequence). The length of the CDR3 is 15 residues. V lost 2 bases to trimming and J lost 4 bases, with 12 bases between them. Here the CDR3 reads CASSYGGPPYNEQFF. For the CDR3, the DNA is TGTGCCAGCAGTTACGGGGGCCCACCTTACAATGAGCAGTTCTTC.

The chain uses TRBV5-1 and TRBJ1-2, with 7 bases that match TRBD1. Germline lookup yields CDR1 SGHRS and CDR2 YFSETQ. J was trimmed by 6 bases and V by 1 base; bases with no gene match: 9. The CDR3 sequence is 15 residues long. The CDR3 nucleotides are TGCGCCAGCAGCTTGCAAGGGGGCATAGAAGATGGCTACACCTTC. Translated: CASSLQGGIEDGYTF.

J is TRBJ1-2 and V is TRBV19, with 8 bases lining up with TRBD1. There are 16 residues in the CDR3. The ends lost 11 bases at V and 1 base at J; junction bases unmatched: 15. Germline CDR1 is LNHDA and CDR2 is SQIVND (reference sequence). CDR3 loop: CASSPGRGPYNYGYTF. In DNA form, the CDR3 reads TGTGCCTCATCCCCGGGCAGGGGGCCCTATAACTATGGCTACACCTTC.

V is TRBV6-1 and J is TRBJ1-6; the D is unclear. This CDR3 spans 14 amino acids. Trimming took off 7 bases at V and 6 bases at J, with 13 bases between the two ends. Germline loops: CDR1 MNHNS, CDR2 SASEGT. CDR3 DNA sequence: TGTGCCAGCACCTCCTCCGGAGTTAATTCACCCCTCCACTTT. It codes for CASTSSGVNSPLHF.

The rearrangement joins TRBV27 to TRBJ1-1; 8 bases align to TRBD1. The germline gives CDR1 MNHEY, CDR2 SMNVEV (reference sequence). Trimming at V came to 4 bases and at J to 3 bases, leaving 7 bases not matched to a gene. The CDR3 runs to 15 residues. CDR3 bases: TGTGCCAGCAGTTCCCGGACAGGGACGGACACTGAAGCTTTCTTT. Protein: CASSSRTGTDTEAFF.

V usage is TRBV2 and J usage is TRBJ2-7, with 7 nucleotides matching TRBD2. Germline V gene data show CDR1 as SNHLY and CDR2 as FYNNEI. J gave up 1 base and V 5 bases, and 2 bases lay outside the gene matches. CDR3 length: 13 residues. The CDR3 loop is CASSLAVSYEQYF. CDR3 DNA sequence: TGTGCCAGCAGTCTAGCGGTTTCCTACGAGCAGTACTTC.

The CDR3 nucleotides read TGTGCCAGCAGCACGGTCACAGATACGCAGTATTTT. This gives the protein CASSTVTDTQYF. The genes are TRBV11-2 and TRBJ2-3, with no clear D. CDR3 size: 12 residues. Per germline, CDR1 SGHAT and CDR2 FQNNGV. V was cut by 5 bases and J by 2 bases, with 5 bases left in between.

The V gene is TRBV7-9, the J gene TRBJ1-1; tentatively, D is TRBD1 (5 bases). CDR1 and CDR2 (germline): SEHNR, FQNEAQ (reference sequence). V was shortened by 5 bases and J by 5 bases, with 15 bases between the two germline ends. The CDR3 totals 14 residues. The CDR3 region is CASSPSGFRTEAFF. The CDR3 DNA reads as TGTGCCAGCAGCCCCTCAGGGTTTCGGACTGAAGCTTTCTTT.

V is TRBV5-6 and J is TRBJ1-1; D is unresolved. With 0 bases removed from V and 1 base from J, the gap between germline ends came to 4 bases. CDR1 is SGHDT, CDR2 YYEEEE, per germline. This CDR3 is built from 13 residues. The CDR3 sequence: CASSLAGNTEAFF. CDR3 in DNA: TGTGCCAGCAGCTTGGCCGGGAACACTGAAGCTTTCTTT.

The genes are TRBV5-5 and TRBJ2-3, with D possibly matching TRBD1 (6 bases). The CDR3 is 17 residues long. The germline V gene encodes CDR1 SGHKS and CDR2 YYEKEE (reference sequence). V was trimmed by 0 bases and J by 2 bases, leaving 16 bases between them. CDR3 loop: CASSLAPGQGYTDTQYF. The CDR3 region has the DNA TGTGCCAGCAGCTTGGCCCCCGGCCAGGGGTACACAGATACGCAGTATTTT.